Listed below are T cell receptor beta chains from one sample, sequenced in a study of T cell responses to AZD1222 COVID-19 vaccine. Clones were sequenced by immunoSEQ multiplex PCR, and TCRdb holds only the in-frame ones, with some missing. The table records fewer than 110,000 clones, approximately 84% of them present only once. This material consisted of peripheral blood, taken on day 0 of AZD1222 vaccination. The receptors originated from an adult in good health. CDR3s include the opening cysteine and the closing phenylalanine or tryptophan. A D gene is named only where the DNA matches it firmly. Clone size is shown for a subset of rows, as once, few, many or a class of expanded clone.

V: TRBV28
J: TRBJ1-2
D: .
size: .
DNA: TGTGCCAGCAGTTTTGGTCGACGATCGAACTATGGCTACACCTTC
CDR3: CASSFGRRSNYGYTF

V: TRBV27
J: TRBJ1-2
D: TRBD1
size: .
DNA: TGTGCCAGCAGTGCTCCGGGACAGGGAAACTATGGCTACACCTTC
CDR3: CASSAPGQGNYGYTF

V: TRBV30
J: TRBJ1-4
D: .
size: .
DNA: TGTGCCTGGAGTGTAGGTGCAACTAATGAAAAACTGTTTTTT
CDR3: CAWSVGATNEKLFF

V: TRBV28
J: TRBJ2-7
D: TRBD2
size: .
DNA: TGTGCCAGCAGTAAAATACTGACTAGCGCTACCTACGAGCAGTACTTC
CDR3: CASSKILTSATYEQYF

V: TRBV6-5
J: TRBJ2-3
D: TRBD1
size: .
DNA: TGTGCCAGCAGGAGAGGGACAGGGGACACAGATACGCAGTATTTT
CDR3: CASRRGTGDTDTQYF

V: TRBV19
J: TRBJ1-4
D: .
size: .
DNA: TGTGCCAGTACTGAGCCCCGCACCCCCCACGAAAAACTGTTTTTT
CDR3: CASTEPRTPHEKLFF

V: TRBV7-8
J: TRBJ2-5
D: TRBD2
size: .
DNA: TGTGCCAGCAGCTTAGGACTAGCGGGACCAGAGACCCAGTACTTC
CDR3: CASSLGLAGPETQYF

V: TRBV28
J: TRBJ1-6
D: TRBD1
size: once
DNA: TGTGCCAGCAGTTTGGGACAGATCATCTATAATTCACCCCTCCACTTT
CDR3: CASSLGQIIYNSPLHF

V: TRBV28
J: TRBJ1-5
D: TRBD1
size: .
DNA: TGTGCCAGTCGACAGGGGTTCAATCAGCCCCAGCATTTT
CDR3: CASRQGFNQPQHF

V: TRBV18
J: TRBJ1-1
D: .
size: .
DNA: TGTGCCAGCTCACCACAGGCGCATATTGAAGCTTTCTTT
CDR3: CASSPQAHIEAFF

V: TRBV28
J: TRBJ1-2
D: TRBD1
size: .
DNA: TGTGCCAGCAGTTTGGGACAGGGGGGAAAGGGCTACACCTTC
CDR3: CASSLGQGGKGYTF

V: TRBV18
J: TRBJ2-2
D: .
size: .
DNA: TGTGCCAGCTCACCAACTCCGAACACCGGGGAGCTGTTTTTT
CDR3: CASSPTPNTGELFF

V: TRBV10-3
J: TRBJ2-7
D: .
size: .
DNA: TGTGCCATCAGTGAGTCATGGGACCCGAGCTCCTACGAGCAGTACTTC
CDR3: CAISESWDPSSYEQYF

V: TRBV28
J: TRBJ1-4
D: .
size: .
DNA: TGTGCCAGCAGTCCTCTTACAGGAGGTAATGAAAAACTGTTTTTT
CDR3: CASSPLTGGNEKLFF

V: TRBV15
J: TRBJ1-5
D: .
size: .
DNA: TGTGCCACCAGCAGACCAAGGGCTAGCAATCAGCCCCAGCATTTT
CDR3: CATSRPRASNQPQHF

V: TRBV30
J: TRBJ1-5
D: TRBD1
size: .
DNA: TGTGCCTGGAGTACCGGACAGGGGGATCGGCCCCAGCATTTT
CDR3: CAWSTGQGDRPQHF

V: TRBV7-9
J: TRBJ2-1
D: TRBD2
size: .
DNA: TGTGCCAGCAGCTTAGGACTAGCCGACAATGAGCAGTTCTTC
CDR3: CASSLGLADNEQFF

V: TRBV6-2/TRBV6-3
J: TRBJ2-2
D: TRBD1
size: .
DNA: TGTGCCAGCAGTTACAGCCCCCCTGACAGGGGTGCCGGGGAGCTGTTTTTT
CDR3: CASSYSPPDRGAGELFF

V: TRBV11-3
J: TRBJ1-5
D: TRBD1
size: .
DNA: TGTGCCAGCAGCTTAGCTCGCAGGGGGTATAATCAGCCCCAGCATTTT
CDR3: CASSLARRGYNQPQHF

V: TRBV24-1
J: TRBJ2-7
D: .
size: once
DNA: TGTGCCACCAGTGATGGGAGGCACGGCTACGAGCAGTACTTC
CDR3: CATSDGRHGYEQYF

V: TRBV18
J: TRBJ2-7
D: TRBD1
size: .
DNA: TGTGCCAGCTCACCAACGAACCCCCGGGACAGGGGCTACGAGCAGTACTTC
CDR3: CASSPTNPRDRGYEQYF

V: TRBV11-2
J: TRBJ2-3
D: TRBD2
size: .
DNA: TGTGCCAGCAGCTTATGGGCTCCTAGCGGGAGAGGAAGAGATACGCAGTATTTT
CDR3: CASSLWAPSGRGRDTQYF

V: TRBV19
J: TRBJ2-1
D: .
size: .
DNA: TGTGCCAGTAGTAAAGGTCTAGCGTACAATGAGCAGTTCTTC
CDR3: CASSKGLAYNEQFF

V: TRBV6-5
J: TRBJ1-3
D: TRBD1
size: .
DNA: TGTGCCAGCAGGACGACAGGGGGAAACACCATATATTTT
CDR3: CASRTTGGNTIYF

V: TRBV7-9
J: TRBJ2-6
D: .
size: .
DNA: TGTGCCAGCAGACCCGAGGGGGTCAACGTCCTGACTTTC
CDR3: CASRPEGVNVLTF

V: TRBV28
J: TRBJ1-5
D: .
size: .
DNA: TGTGCCAGCAGTTTATCAGGGGCTGGCAATCAGCCCCAGCATTTT
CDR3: CASSLSGAGNQPQHF

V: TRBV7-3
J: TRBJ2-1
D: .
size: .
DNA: TGTGCCAGCAGCCGCGACCCAAGCTCCTACAATGAGCAGTTCTTC
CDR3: CASSRDPSSYNEQFF

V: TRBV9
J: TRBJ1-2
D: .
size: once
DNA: TGTGCCAGCAGCGGACTGGGACGGAACTATGGCTACACCTTC
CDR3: CASSGLGRNYGYTF